These T cell receptor beta chains were read from a single sample in a study of post-analysis software for immune sequencing data. TCRdb independently ran MiXCR on the PCR reads; one entry per CDR3 protein. The sample holds approximately 770,000 distinct CDR3 sequences; roughly 46% are singletons and the top ten take just under 5%. Sequenced material: blood. The receptors originated from a girl aged 5 to 17 with multiple sclerosis. Both conserved end residues are part of each CDR3. The D gene is left open where the match is weak. Clone size is not always given. Where it is, it says once, few, many or a class for expanded clones.

J gene,V gene,D gene,clone size,CDR3 protein,CDR3 DNA
TRBJ2-1,TRBV6-6,NA,few,CASSYLTARGRHNEQFF,TGTGCCAGCAGTTACCTGACGGCTCGGGGAAGACACAATGAGCAGTTCTTC
TRBJ2-3,TRBV7-2,NA,few,CASSLVAAGPTDTQYF,TGTGCCAGCAGCTTAGTAGCGGCGGGACCCACAGATACGCAGTATTTT
TRBJ2-5,TRBV7-6,TRBD2,few,CASSLATSGSEETQYF,TGTGCCAGCAGCTTAGCAACTAGCGGGAGTGAGGAGACCCAGTACTTC
TRBJ2-1,TRBV7-8,TRBD2,few,CASSLALTGSGRAADEQFF,TGCGCCAGCAGCTTAGCGCTAACGGGAAGCGGGAGGGCGGCGGATGAGCAGTTCTTC
TRBJ2-7,TRBV28,TRBD1,NA,CASSLPDRAFGEQYF,TGTGCCAGCAGTTTACCAGACAGGGCGTTCGGCGAGCAGTACTTC
TRBJ2-1,TRBV7-3,NA,few,CASSLRGPFQEAATNEQFF,TGTGCCAGCAGCTTAAGAGGCCCTTTTCAGGAGGCAGCAACCAATGAGCAGTTCTTC
TRBJ1-1,TRBV29-1,NA,NA,CSVEDSGYLEAFF,TGCAGCGTTGAAGATTCGGGCTACCTTGAAGCTTTCTTT
TRBJ2-3,TRBV7-7,NA,NA,CASSPLGPDTQYF,TGTGCTAGCAGCCCTCTGGGTCCAGATACGCAGTATTTT
TRBJ1-4,TRBV12-3/TRBV12-4,TRBD1,few,CASSLGTGDNEKLFF,TGTGCCAGCAGTTTAGGCACAGGGGATAATGAAAAACTGTTTTTT
TRBJ2-1,TRBV5-1,TRBD2,NA,CASSLQSGRAGKPDNEQFF,TGCGCCAGCAGCTTGCAGTCTGGAAGAGCGGGAAAGCCCGACAATGAGCAGTTCTTC
TRBJ2-1,TRBV5-4,TRBD1,NA,CASSLGRDRGPGEQFF,TGTGCCAGCAGCTTGGGCCGGGACAGGGGGCCGGGTGAGCAGTTCTTC
TRBJ2-1,TRBV5-1,NA,few,CASSAGGAGQYNEQFF,TGCGCCAGCAGCGCTGGGGGGGCAGGACAATACAATGAGCAGTTCTTC
TRBJ2-5,TRBV20-1,TRBD2,NA,CSVSELTSGMFGTQYF,TGCAGTGTTAGCGAATTGACTAGCGGGATGTTTGGGACCCAGTACTTC
TRBJ2-1,TRBV13,NA,NA,CASSPNPLGYNEQFF,TGTGCCAGCAGCCCCAACCCGTTGGGCTACAATGAGCAGTTCTTC
TRBJ2-1,TRBV20-1,TRBD2,NA,CSAPSGRVYNEQFF,TGCAGTGCTCCTAGCGGGAGGGTTTACAATGAGCAGTTCTTC
TRBJ2-7,TRBV20-1,NA,few,CSARDPLRVSPLLGGEQYF,TGCAGTGCTAGAGACCCTTTGAGGGTGTCGCCCCTATTAGGGGGCGAGCAGTACTTC